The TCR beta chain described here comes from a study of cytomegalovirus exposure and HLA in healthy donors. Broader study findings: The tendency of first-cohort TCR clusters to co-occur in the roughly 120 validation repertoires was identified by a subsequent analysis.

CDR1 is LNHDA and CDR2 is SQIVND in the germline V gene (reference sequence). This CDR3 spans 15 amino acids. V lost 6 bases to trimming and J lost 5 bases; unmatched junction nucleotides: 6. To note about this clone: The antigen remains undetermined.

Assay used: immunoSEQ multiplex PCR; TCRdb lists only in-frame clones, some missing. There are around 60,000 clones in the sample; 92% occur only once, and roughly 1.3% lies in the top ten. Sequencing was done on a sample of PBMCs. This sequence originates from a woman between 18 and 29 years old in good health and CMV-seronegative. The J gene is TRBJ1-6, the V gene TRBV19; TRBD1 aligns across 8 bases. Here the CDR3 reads CASSLQGGDNSPLHF. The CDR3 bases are TGTGCCAGTAGCCTACAGGGGGGAGATAATTCACCCCTCCACTTT.